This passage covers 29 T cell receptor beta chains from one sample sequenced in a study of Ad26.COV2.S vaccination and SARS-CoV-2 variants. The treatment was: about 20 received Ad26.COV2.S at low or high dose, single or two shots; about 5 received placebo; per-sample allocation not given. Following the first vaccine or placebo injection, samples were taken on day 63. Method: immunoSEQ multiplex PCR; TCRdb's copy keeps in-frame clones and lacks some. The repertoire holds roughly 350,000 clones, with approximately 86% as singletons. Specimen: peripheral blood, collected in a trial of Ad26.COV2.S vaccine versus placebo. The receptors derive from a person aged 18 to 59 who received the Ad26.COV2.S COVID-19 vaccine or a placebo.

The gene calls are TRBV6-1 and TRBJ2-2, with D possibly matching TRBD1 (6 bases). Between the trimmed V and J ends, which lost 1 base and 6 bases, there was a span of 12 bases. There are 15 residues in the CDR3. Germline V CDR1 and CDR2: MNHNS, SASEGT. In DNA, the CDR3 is TGTGCCAGCAGTGAAGGAGCAGGGGTCCCCGGGGAGCTGTTTTTT. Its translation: CASSEGAGVPGELFF.

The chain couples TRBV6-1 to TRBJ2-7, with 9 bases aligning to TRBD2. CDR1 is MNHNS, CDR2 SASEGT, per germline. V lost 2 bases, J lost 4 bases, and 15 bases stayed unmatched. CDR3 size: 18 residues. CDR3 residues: CASSESKPSAAGGYEQYF. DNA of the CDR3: TGTGCCAGCAGTGAATCAAAGCCCTCTGCAGCGGGGGGTTACGAGCAGTACTTC.

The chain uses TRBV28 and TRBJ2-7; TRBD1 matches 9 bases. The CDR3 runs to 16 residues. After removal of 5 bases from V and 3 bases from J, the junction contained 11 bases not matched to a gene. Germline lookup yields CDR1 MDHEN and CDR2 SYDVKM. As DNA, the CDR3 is TGTGCCAGCAGTCGATCCGGGACAGGGTTCCTCTACGAGCAGTACTTC. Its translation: CASSRSGTGFLYEQYF.

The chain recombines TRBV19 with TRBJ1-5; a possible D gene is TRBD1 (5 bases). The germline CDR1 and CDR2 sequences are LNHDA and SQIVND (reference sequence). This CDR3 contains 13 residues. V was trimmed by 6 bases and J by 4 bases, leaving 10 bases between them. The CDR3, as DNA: TGTGCCAGTAGCCAGACAGTTAATCAGCCCCAGCATTTT. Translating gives CASSQTVNQPQHF.

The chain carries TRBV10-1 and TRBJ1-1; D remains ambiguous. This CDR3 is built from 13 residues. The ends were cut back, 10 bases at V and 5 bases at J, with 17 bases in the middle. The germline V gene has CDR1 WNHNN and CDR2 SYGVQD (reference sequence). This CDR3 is CATPRAQRTEAFF. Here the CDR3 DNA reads TGCGCCACCCCCCGGGCGCAAAGAACTGAAGCTTTCTTT.

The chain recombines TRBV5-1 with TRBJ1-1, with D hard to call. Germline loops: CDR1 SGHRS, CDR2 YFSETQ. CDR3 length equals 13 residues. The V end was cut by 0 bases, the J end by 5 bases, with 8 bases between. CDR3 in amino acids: CASSLEAWTEAFF. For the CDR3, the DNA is TGCGCCAGCAGCTTGGAGGCGTGGACTGAAGCTTTCTTT.

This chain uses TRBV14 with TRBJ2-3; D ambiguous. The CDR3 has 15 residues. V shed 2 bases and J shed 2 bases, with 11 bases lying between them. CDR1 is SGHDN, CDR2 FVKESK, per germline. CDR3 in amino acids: CASSQTSPFTDTQYF. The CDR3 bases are TGTGCCAGCAGCCAAACGTCCCCTTTCACAGATACGCAGTATTTT.

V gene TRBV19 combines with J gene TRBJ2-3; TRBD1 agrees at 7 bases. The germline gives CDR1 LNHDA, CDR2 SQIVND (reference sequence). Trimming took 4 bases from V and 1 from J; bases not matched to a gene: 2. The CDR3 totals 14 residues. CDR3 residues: CASSRTGGTDTQYF. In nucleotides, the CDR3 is TGTGCCAGTAGTAGAACAGGGGGCACAGATACGCAGTATTTT.

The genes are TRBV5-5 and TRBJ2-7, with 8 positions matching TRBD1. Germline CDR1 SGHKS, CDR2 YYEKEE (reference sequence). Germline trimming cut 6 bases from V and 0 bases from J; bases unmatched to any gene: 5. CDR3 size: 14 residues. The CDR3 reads CASTPTGGSYEQYF. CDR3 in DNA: TGTGCCAGCACCCCTACAGGGGGCTCCTACGAGCAGTACTTC.

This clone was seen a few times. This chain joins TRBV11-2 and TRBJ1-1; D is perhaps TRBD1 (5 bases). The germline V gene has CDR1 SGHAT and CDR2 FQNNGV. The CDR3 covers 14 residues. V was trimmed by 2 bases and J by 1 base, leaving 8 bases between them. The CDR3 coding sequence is TGTGCCAGCAGCTTAACCGACAGGAACACTGAAGCTTTCTTT. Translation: CASSLTDRNTEAFF.

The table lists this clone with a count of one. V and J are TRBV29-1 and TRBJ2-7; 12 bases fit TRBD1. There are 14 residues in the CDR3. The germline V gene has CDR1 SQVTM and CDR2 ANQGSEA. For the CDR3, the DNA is TGCAGTGCGCGAGGGACAGGGGGCCGGATAGAGCAGTACTTC. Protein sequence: CSARGTGGRIEQYF.

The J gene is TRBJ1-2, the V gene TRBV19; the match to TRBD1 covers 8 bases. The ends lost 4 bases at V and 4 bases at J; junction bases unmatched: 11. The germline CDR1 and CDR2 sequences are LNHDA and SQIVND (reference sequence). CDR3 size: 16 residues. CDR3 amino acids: CASSRGQATLLYGYTF. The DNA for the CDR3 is TGTGCCAGTAGTAGGGGACAGGCGACGCTTCTCTATGGCTACACCTTC.

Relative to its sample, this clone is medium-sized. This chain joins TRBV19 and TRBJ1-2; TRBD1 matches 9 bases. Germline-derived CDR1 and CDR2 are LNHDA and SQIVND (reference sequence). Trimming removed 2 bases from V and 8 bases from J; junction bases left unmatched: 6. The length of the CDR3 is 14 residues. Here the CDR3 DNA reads TGTGCCAGTAGTATACCGGGACAGGGAGAAGGCTACACCTTC. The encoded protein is CASSIPGQGEGYTF.

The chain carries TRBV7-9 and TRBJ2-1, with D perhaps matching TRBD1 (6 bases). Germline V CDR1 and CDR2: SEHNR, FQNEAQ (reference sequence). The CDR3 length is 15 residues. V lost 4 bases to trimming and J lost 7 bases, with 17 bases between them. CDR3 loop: CASSSPKTGRNEQFF. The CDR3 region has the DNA TGTGCCAGCAGCTCCCCTAAGACAGGCCGGAATGAGCAGTTCTTC.

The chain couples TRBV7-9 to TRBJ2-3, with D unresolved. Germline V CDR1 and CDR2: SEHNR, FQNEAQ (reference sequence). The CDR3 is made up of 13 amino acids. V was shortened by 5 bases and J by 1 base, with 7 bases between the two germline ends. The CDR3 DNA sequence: TGTGCCAGCAGCCCACAACGCACAGATACGCAGTATTTT. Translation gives CASSPQRTDTQYF.

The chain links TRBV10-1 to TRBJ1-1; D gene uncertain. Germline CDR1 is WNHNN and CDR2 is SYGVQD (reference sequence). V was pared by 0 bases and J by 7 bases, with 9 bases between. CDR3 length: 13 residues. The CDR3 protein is CASSESPSGEAFF. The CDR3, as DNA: TGCGCCAGCAGTGAGTCCCCGTCAGGTGAAGCTTTCTTT.

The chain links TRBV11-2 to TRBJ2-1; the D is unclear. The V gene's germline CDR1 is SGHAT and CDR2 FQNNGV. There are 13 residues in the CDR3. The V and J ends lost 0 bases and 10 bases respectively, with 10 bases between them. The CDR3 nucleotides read TGTGCCAGCAGCTTAGAAAGGGCCCGCGAGCAGTTCTTC. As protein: CASSLERAREQFF.

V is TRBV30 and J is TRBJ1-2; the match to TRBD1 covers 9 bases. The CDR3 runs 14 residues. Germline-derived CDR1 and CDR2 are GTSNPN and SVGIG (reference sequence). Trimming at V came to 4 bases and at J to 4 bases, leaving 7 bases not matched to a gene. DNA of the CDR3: TGTGCCTGGATTAAACAGGGGGCCTTCTATGGCTACACCTTC. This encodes CAWIKQGAFYGYTF. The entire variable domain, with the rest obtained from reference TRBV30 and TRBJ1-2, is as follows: SQTIHQWPATLVQPVGSPLSLECTVEGTSNPNLYWYRQAAGRGLQLLFYSVGIGQISSEVPQNLSASRPQDRQFILSSKKLLLSDSGFYLCAWIKQGAFYGYTFGSGTRLTVV.

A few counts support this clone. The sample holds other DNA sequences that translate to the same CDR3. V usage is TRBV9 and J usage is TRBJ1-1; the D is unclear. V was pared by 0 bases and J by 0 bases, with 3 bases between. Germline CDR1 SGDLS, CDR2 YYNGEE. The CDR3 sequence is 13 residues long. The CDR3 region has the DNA TGTGCCAGCAGCGTAGAGCTGAACACTGAAGCTTTCTTT. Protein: CASSVELNTEAFF.

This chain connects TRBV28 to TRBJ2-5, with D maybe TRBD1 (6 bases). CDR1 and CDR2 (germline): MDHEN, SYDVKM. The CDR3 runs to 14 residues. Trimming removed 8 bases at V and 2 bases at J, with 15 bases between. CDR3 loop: CASRQGNRQETQYF. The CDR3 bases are TGTGCCAGCCGTCAGGGGAACCGTCAAGAGACCCAGTACTTC.

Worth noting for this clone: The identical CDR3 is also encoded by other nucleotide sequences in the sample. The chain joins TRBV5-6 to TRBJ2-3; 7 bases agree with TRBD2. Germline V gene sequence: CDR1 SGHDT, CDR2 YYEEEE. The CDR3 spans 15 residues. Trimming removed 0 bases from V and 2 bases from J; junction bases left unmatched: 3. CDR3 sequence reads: CASSLVLADTDTQYF. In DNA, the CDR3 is TGTGCCAGCAGCTTGGTTCTAGCGGACACAGATACGCAGTATTTT.

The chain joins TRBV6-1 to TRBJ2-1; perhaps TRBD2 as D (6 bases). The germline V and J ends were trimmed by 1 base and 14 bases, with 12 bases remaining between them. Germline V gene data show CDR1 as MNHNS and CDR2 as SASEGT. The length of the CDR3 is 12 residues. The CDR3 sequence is CASSEGGDGEFF. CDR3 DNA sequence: TGTGCCAGCAGTGAAGGGGGGGACGGGGAGTTCTTC.

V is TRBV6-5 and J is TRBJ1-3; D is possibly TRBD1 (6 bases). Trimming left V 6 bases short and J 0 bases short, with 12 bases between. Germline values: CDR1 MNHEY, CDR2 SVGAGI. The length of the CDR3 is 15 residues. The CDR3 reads CASSPGAASGNTIYF. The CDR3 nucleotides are TGTGCCAGCAGCCCAGGGGCCGCCTCTGGAAACACCATATATTTT.

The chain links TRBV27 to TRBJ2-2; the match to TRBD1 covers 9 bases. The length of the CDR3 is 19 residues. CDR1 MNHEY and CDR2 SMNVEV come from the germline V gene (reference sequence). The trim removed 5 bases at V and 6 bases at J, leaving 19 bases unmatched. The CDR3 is CASSPPQRQGVIVPGELFF. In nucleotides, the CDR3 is TGTGCCAGCAGTCCCCCTCAAAGACAGGGGGTTATCGTGCCCGGGGAGCTGTTTTTT.

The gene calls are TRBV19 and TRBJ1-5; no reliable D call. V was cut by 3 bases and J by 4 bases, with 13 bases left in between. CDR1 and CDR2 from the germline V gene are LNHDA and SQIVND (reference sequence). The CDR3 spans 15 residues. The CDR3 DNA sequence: TGTGCCAGTAGTATCCCTGGTCGGGGTAATCAGCCCCAGCATTTT. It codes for CASSIPGRGNQPQHF.

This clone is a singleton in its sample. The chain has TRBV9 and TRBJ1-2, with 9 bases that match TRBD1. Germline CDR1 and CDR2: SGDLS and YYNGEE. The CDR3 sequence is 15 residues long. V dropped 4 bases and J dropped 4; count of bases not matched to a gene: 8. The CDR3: CASSPSRDRAYGYTF. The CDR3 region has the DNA TGTGCCAGCAGCCCTTCCCGGGACAGGGCCTATGGCTACACCTTC.

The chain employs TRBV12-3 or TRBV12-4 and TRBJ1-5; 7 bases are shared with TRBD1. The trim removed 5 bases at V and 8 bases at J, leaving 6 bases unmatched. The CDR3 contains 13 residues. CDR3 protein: CASSPTGNKPQHF. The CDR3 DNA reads TGTGCCAGCAGTCCGACAGGGAACAAGCCCCAGCATTTT.

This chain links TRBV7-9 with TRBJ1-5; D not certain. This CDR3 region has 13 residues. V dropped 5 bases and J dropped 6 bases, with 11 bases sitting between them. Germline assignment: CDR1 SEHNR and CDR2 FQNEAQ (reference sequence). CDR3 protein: CASSGEGVQPQHF. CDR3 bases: TGTGCCAGCAGCGGGGAGGGAGTTCAGCCCCAGCATTTT.

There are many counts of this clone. Here the CDR3 reads CASSGRESGTDYGEQFF. As DNA, the CDR3 is TGTGCCAGCAGCGGTAGGGAGAGCGGGACGGATTACGGTGAGCAGTTCTTC. The V call is TRBV13, the J call TRBJ2-1; 7 bases map to TRBD2. Germline V gives CDR1 PRHDT, CDR2 FYEKMQ (reference sequence). The junction had 19 bases not matched to a gene; V was cut back by 5 bases and J by 9 bases. The length of the CDR3 is 17 residues.